The sequence of this T cell receptor beta chain was determined in a study of OX40 agonist ivuxolimab in advanced cancers. Whole-study findings and limits: Average numbers of expanded clones were greater in CD8+ T cells than in CD4+. The investigators did not determine what antigen specificity the expanded peripheral T cells had.

Autoimmune disease history or systemic immunosuppression led to patients being barred. TCRdb's copy holds only in-frame clones and misses some; the assay was immunoSEQ multiplex PCR. The sample has around 80,000 clones, about 88% seen once. From germline, CDR1 is MDHEN and CDR2 SYDVKM. The CDR3 contains 18 residues. Trimming cost V 6 bases and J 0 bases, with 21 bases left between them. A note on this clone: Its antigen is as yet unknown.

The input for sequencing was CD4+ or CD8+ T cells sorted from blood, taken in a trial of the OX40 agonist ivuxolimab. The receptor was derived from an adult with an advanced solid tumor such as melanoma, head and neck, liver or kidney cancer. V and J are TRBV28 and TRBJ1-5; no clear D. The CDR3 here is CASSPMSRWGNSNQPQHF. The DNA of the CDR3 is TGTGCCAGCAGCCCGATGTCCCGATGGGGTAATAGCAATCAGCCCCAGCATTTT.